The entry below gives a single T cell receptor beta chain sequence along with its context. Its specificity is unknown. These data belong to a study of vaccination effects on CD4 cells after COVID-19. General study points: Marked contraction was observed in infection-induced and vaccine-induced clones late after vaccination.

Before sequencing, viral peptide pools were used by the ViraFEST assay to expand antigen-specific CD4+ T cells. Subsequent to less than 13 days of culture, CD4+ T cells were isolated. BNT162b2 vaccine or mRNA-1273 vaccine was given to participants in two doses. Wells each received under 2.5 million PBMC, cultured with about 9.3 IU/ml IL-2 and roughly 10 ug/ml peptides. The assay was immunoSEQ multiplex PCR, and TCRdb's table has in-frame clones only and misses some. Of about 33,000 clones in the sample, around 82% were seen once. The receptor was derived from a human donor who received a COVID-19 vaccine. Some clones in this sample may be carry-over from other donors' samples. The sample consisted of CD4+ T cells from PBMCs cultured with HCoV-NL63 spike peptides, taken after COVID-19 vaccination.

For the CDR3, the DNA is TGCGCCAGCAGCTTGGCCAGTCGGAACACTGAAGCTTTCTTT. It is translated as CASSLASRNTEAFF. The J gene is TRBJ1-1, the V gene TRBV5-1; the D is unclear. Per the germline V gene, CDR1 is SGHRS and CDR2 is YFSETQ. The CDR3 covers 14 residues. V lost 0 bases to trimming and J lost 1 base, with 7 bases between them.